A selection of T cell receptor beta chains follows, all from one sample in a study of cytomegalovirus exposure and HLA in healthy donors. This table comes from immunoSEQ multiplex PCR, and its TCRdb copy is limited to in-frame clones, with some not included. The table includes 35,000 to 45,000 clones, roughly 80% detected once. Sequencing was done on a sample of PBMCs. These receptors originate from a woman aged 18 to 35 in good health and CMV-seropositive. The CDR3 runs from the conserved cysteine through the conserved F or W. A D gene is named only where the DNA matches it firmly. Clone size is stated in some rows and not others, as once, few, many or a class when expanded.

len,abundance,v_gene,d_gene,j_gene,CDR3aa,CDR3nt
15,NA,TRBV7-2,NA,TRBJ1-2,CASSWVAGDIYGYTF,TGTGCCAGCAGCTGGGTAGCAGGGGACATCTATGGCTACACCTTC
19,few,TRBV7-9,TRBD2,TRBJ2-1,CASSPPNLAGPTQVNEQFF,TGTGCCAGCAGCCCACCGAACCTAGCGGGGCCGACCCAAGTCAATGAGCAGTTCTTC
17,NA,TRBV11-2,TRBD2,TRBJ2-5,CASSPTRLAGVLETQYF,TGTGCCAGCAGCCCGACCCGACTAGCGGGAGTTTTGGAGACCCAGTACTTC
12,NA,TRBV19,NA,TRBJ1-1,CASQDSSWGAFF,TGTGCCAGTCAGGACAGCTCGTGGGGGGCTTTCTTT
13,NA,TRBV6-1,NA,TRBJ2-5,CACRPGYQETQYF,TGTGCCTGTCGACCGGGATATCAAGAGACCCAGTACTTC
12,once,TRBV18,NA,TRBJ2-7,CASSSQGNEQYF,TGTGCCAGCTCATCCCAGGGGAACGAGCAGTACTTC
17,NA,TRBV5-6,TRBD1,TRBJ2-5,CASSSSHRDREEETQYF,TGTGCCAGCAGCTCGAGCCACCGGGACAGGGAGGAAGAGACCCAGTACTTC
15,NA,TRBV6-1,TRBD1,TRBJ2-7,CASSEAQIQLTGEYF,TGTGCCAGCAGTGAAGCCCAGATTCAATTGACAGGGGAGTACTTC
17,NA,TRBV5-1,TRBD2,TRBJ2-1,CASSLVAGGPGNNEQFF,TGCGCCAGCAGCTTGGTCGCGGGAGGGCCCGGGAACAATGAGCAGTTCTTC
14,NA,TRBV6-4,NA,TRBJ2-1,CASSDDGASDEQFF,TGTGCCAGCAGTGACGACGGGGCTAGCGATGAGCAGTTCTTC
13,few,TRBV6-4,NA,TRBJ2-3,CASSGADTDTQYF,TGTGCCAGCAGTGGGGCCGACACAGATACGCAGTATTTT
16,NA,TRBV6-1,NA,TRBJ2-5,CASSALTGYSQETQYF,TGTGCCAGCAGTGCCCTCACAGGGTATTCCCAAGAGACCCAGTACTTC